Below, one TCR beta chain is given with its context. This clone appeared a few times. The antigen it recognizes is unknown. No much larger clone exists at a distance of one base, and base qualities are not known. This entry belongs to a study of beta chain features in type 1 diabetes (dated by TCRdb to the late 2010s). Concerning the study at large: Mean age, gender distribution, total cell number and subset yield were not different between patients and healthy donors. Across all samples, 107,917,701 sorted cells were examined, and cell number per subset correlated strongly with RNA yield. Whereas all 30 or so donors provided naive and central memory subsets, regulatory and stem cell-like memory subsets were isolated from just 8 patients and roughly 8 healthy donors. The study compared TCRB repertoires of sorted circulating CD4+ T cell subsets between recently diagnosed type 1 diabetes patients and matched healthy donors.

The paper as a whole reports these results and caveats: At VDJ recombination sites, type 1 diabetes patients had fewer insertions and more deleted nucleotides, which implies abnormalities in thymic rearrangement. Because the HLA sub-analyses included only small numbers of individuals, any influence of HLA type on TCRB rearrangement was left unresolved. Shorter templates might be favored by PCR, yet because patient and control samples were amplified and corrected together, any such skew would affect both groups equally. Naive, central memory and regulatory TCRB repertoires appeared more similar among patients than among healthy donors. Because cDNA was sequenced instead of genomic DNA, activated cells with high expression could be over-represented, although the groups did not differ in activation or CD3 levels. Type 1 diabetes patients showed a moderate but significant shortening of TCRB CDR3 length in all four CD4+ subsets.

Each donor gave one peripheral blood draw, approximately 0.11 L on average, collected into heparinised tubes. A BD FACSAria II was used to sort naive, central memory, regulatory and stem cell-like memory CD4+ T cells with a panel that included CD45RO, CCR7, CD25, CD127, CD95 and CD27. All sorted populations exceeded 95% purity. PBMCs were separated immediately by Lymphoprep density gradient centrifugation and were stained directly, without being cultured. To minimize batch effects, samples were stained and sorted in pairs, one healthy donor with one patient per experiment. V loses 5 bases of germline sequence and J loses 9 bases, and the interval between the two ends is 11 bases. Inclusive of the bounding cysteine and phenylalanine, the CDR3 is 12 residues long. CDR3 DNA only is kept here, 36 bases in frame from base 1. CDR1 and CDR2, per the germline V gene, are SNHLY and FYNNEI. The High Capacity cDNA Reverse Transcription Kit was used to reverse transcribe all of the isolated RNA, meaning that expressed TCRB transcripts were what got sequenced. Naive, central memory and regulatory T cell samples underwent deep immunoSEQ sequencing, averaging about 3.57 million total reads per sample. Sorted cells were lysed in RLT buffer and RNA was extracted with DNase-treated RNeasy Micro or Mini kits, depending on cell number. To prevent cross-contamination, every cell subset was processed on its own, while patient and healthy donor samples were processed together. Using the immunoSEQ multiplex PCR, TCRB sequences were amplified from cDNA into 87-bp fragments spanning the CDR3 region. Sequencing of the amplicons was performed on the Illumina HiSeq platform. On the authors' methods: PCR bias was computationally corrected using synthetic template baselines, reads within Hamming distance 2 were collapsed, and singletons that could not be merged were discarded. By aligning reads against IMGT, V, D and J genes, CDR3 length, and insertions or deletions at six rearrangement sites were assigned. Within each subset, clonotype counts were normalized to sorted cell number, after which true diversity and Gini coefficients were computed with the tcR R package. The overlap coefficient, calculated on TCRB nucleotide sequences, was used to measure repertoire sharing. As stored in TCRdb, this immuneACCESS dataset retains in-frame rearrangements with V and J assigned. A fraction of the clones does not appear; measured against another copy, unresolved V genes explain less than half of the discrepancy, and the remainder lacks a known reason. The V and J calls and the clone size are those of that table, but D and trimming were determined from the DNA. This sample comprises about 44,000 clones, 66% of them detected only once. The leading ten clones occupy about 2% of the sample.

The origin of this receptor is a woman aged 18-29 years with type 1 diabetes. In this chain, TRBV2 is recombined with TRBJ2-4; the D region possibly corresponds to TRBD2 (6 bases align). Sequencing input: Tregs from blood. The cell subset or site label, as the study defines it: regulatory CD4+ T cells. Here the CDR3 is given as CASSTTSRIQYF. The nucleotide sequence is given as TGTGCCAGCAGTACGACTAGTCGCATTCAGTACTTC.